This T cell receptor beta chain comes out of a study of early T cells in non-severe SARS-CoV-2 infection. Tagging with unique molecular identifiers was applied to individual cDNA molecules. In TCRdb, the 5' RACE reads were re-called with MiXCR into one record per CDR3 protein. The data contain roughly 63,000 distinct CDR3 sequences, approximately 12% of them seen just once; the ten biggest clones take up 0.95% to 1.5%. This CDR3 region has 14 residues. Between the trimmed V and J ends, which lost 7 bases and 1 base, there was a span of 8 bases. Per germline, CDR1 MNHEY and CDR2 SVGAGI. The J gene is TRBJ2-6, the V gene TRBV6-5, with D uncertain. This sequence originates from an adult who was a healthcare worker with PCR-confirmed SARS-CoV-2 infection or an uninfected control (not recorded which). The donor label of this sample is uncertain. The sample was whole blood, taken at baseline. DNA for the CDR3: TGTGCCAGCACTAGGGATTCTGGGGCCAACGTCCTGACTTTC. Protein product: CASTRDSGANVLTF.